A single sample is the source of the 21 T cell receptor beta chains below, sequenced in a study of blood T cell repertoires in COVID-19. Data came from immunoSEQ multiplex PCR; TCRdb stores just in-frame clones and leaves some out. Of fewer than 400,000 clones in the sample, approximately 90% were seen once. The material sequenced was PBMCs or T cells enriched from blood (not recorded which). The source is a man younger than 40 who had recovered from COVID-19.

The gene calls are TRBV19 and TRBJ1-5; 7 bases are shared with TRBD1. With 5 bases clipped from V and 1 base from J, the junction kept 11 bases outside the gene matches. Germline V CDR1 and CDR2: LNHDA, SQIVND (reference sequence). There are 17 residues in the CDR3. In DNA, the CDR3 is TGTGCCAGTAGTCCTACCGGGACAGCGCTAAGCAATCAGCCCCAGCATTTT. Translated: CASSPTGTALSNQPQHF.

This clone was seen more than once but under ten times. This CDR3 is CASSLAGGSATDTQYF. As DNA, the CDR3 is TGTGCCAGCAGCTTGGCTGGCGGGAGTGCCACAGATACGCAGTATTTT. This chain uses TRBV5-4 with TRBJ2-3; 7 nucleotides match TRBD2. This CDR3 comprises 16 residues. Germline lookup yields CDR1 SGHNT and CDR2 YYREEE (reference sequence). V lost 0 bases and J lost 2; bases outside the gene matches: 6.

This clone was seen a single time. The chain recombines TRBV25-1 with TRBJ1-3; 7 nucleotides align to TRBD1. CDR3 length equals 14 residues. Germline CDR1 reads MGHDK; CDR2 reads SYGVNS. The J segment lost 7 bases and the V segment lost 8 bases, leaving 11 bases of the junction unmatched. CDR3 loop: CASERTGAVNTIYF. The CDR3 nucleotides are TGTGCCAGCGAACGGACAGGCGCTGTTAACACCATATATTTT.

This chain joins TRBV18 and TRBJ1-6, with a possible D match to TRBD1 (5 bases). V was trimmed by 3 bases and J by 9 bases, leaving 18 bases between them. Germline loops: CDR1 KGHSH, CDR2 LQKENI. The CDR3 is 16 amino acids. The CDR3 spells CASSPTYRGNFSPLHF. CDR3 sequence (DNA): TGTGCCAGCTCACCGACGTATAGGGGCAATTTTTCACCCCTCCACTTT.

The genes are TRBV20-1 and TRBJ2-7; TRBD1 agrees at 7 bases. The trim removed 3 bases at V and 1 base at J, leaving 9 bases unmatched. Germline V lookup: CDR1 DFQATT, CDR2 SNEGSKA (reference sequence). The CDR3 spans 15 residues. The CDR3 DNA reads TGCAGTGCTAGTTCCCCGGGACAGAATTCCTACGAGCAGTACTTC. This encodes CSASSPGQNSYEQYF.

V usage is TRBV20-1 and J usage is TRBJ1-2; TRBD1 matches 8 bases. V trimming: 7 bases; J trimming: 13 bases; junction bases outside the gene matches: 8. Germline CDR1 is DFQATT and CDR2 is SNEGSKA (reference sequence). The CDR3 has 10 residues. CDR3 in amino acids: CSVNTGGRTF. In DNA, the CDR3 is TGCAGTGTTAATACAGGGGGGCGCACCTTC.

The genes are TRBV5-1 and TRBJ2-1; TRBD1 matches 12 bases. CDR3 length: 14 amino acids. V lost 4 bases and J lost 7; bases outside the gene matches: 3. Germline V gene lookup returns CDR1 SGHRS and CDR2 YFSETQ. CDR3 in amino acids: CASSQGQGANEQFF. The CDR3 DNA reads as TGCGCCAGCAGCCAGGGACAGGGGGCAAATGAGCAGTTCTTC.

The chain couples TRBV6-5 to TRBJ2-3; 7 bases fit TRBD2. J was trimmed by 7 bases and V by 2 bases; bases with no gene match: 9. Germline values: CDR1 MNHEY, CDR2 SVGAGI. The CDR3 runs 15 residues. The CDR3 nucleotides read TGTGCCAGCAGTTACAGCGGGACCCTAAGCCATACGCAGTATTTT. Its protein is CASSYSGTLSHTQYF.

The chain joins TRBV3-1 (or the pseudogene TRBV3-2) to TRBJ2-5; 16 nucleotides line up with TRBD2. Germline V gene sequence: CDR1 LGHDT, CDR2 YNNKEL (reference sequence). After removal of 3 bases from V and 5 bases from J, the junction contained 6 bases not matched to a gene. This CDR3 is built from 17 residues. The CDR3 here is CASSHPGTSGGEETQYF. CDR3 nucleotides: TGTGCCAGCAGCCACCCCGGGACTAGCGGGGGGGAGGAGACCCAGTACTTC.

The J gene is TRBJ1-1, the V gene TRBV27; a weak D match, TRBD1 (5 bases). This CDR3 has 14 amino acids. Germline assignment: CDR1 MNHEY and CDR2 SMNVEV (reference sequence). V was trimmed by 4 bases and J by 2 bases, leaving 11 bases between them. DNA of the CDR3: TGTGCCAGCAGTTCGACAGTCCCTAACACTGAAGCTTTCTTT. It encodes CASSSTVPNTEAFF.

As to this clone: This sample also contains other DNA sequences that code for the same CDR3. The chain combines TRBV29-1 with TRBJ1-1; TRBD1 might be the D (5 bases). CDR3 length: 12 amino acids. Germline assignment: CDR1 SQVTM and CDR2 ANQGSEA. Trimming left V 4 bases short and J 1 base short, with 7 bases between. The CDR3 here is CSVATGNTEAFF. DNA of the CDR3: TGCAGCGTTGCCACAGGGAACACTGAAGCTTTCTTT.

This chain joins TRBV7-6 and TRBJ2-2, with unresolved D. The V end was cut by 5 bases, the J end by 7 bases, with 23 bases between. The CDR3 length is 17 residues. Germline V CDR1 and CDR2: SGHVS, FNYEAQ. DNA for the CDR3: TGTGCCAGCAGCCCTCCCTCATTCGGTCGGTTTGGCGGGGAGCTGTTTTTT. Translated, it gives CASSPPSFGRFGGELFF.

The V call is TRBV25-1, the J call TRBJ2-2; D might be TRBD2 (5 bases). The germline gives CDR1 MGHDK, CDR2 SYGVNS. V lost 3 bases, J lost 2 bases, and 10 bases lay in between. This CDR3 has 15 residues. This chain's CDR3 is CASSERASNTGELFF. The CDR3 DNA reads TGTGCCAGCAGTGAGCGGGCCTCAAACACCGGGGAGCTGTTTTTT.

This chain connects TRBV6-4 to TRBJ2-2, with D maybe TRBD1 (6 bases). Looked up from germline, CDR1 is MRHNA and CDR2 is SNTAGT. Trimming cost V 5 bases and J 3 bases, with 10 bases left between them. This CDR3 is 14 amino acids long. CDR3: CASSLGADTGELFF. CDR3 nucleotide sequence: TGTGCCAGCAGTCTGGGGGCCGACACCGGGGAGCTGTTTTTT.

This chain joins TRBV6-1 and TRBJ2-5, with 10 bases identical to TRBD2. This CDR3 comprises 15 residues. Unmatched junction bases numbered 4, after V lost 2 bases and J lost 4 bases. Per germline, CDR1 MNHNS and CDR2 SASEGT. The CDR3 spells CASSEKSGGGETQYF. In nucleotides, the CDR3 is TGTGCCAGCAGTGAAAAAAGCGGGGGGGGAGAGACCCAGTACTTC.

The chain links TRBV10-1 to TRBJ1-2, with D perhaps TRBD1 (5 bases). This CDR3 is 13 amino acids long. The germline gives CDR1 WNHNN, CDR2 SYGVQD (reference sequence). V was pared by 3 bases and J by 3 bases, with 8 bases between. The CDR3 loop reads CASSEGVDYGYTF. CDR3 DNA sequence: TGCGCCAGCAGTGAAGGGGTCGACTATGGCTACACCTTC.

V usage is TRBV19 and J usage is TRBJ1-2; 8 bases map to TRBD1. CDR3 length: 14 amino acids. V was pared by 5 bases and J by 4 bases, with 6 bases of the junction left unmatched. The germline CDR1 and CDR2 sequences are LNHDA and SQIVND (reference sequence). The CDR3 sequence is CASSFQGAIYGYTF. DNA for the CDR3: TGTGCCAGTAGTTTTCAGGGGGCAATCTATGGCTACACCTTC.

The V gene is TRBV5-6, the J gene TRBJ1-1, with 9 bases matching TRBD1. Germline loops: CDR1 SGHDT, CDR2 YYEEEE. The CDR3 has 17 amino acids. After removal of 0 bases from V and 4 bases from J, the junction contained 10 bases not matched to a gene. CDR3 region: CASSLVGTGHGVTEAFF. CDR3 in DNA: TGTGCCAGCAGCTTGGTAGGGACAGGGCATGGGGTCACTGAAGCTTTCTTT.

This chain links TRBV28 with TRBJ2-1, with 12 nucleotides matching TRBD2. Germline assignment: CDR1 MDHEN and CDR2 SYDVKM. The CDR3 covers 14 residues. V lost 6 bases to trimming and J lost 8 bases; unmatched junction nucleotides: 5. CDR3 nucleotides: TGTGCCAGCAGCCTAGCGGGGGGGGGCGATGAGCAGTTCTTC. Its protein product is CASSLAGGGDEQFF.

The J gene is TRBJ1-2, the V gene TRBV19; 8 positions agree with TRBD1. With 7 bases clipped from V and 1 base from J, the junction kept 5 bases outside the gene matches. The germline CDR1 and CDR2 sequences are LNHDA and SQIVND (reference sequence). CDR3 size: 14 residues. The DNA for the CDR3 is TGTGCCAGTACCGGACAGGGCGATAACTATGGCTACACCTTC. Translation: CASTGQGDNYGYTF.

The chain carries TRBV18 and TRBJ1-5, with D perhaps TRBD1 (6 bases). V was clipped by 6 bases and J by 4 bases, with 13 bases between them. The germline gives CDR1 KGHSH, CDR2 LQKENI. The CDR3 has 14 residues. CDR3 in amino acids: CASSTTGNNQPQHF. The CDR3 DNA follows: TGTGCCAGCTCCACGACAGGAAATAATCAGCCCCAGCATTTT.